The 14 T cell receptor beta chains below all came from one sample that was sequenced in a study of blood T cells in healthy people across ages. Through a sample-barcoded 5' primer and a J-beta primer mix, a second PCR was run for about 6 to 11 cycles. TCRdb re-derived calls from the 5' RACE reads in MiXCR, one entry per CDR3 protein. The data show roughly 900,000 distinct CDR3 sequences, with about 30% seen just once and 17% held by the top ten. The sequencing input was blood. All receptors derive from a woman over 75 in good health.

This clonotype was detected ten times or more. CDR3 in amino acids: CASSLTSGPLATQYF. CDR3 coding DNA: TGTGCCAGCAGCCTTACTTCCGGGCCCCTGGCGACCCAGTACTTC. The chain uses TRBV3-1 and TRBJ2-5; the D is unclear. The CDR3 is made up of 15 amino acids. Germline V CDR1 and CDR2: LGHDT, YNNKEL (reference sequence). V dropped 4 bases and J dropped 7 bases, with 19 bases sitting between them.

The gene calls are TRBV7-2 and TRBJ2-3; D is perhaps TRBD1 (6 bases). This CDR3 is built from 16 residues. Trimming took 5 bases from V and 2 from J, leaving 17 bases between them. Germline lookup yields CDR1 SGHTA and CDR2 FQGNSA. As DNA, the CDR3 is TGTGCCAGCAGCCCGACAGGTTCCAACCCCACAGATACGCAGTATTTT. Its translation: CASSPTGSNPTDTQYF.

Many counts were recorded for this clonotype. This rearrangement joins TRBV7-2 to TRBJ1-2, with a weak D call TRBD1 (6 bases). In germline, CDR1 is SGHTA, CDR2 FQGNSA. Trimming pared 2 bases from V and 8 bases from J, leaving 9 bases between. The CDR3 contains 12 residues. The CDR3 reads CASSLSGDGYTF. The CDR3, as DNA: TGTGCCAGCAGCTTATCAGGGGACGGCTACACCTTC.

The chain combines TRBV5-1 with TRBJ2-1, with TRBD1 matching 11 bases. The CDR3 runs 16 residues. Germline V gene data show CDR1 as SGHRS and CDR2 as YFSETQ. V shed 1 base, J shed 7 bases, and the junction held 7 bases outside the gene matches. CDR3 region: CASSLSGTGGGNEQFF. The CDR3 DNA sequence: TGCGCCAGCAGCTTGTCCGGGACAGGGGGTGGTAATGAGCAGTTCTTC.

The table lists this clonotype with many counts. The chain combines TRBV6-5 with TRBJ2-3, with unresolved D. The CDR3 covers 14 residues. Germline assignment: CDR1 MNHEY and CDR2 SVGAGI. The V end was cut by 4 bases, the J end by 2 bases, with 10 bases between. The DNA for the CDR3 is TGTGCCAGCAGTTTGACTCCTGTCACAGATACGCAGTATTTT. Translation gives CASSLTPVTDTQYF.

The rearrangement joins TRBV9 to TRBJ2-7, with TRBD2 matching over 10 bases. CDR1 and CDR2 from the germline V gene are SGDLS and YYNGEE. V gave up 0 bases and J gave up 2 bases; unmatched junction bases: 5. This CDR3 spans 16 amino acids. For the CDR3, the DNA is TGTGCCAGCAGCGTAGGACCCAGCGGGGGGGCCTACGAGCAGTACTTC. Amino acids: CASSVGPSGGAYEQYF.

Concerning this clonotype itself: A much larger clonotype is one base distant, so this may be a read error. As DNA, the CDR3 is TGTGCCAGCAGTGCGGGGCCAGGGACAGAGACCCAGTACTTC. Residues: CASSAGPGTETQYF. The rearrangement joins TRBV6-1 to TRBJ2-5; D could derive from TRBD1 or TRBD2 (5 bases each). There are 14 residues in the CDR3. Trimming shortened V by 4 bases and J by 4 bases, and 13 bases separated the two germline ends. Germline V gene data show CDR1 as MNHNS and CDR2 as SASEGT.

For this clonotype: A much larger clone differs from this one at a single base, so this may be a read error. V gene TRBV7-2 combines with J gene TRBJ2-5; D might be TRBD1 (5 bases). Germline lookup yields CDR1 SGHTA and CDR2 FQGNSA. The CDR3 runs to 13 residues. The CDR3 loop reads CASRLTAQGTQYF. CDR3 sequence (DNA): TGTGCCAGCAGGTTGACAGCCCAAGGGACCCAGTACTTC.

CDR3 region: CASSPPGIEDEQYF. DNA of the CDR3: TGTGCCAGCAGCCCTCCGGGGATCGAGGACGAGCAGTACTTC. The gene calls are TRBV7-2 and TRBJ2-7; D possibly corresponds to TRBD2 (5 bases). This CDR3 is built from 14 residues. The germline V gene encodes CDR1 SGHTA and CDR2 FQGNSA. The germline V and J ends were trimmed by 5 bases and 5 bases, with 16 bases remaining between them. Complete variable domain (other parts from reference TRBV7-2 and TRBJ2-7): GAGVSQSPSNKVTEKGKDVELRCDPISGHTALYWYRQSLGQGLEFLIYFQGNSAPDKSGLPSDRFSAERTGGSVSTLTIQRTQQEDSAVYLCASSPPGIEDEQYFGPGTRLTVT.

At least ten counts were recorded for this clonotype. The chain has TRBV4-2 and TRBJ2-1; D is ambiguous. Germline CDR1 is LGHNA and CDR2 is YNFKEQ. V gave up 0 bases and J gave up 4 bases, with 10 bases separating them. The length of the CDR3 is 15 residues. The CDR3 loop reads CASSQEVGGYNEQFF. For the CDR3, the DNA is TGTGCCAGCAGCCAAGAGGTAGGCGGTTACAATGAGCAGTTCTTC.

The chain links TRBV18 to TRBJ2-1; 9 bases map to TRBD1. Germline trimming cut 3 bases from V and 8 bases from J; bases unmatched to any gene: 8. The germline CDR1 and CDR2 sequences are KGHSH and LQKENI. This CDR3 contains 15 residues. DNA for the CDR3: TGTGCCAGCTCACCCGACGGGACAGGGACCCATGAGCAGTTCTTC. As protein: CASSPDGTGTHEQFF.

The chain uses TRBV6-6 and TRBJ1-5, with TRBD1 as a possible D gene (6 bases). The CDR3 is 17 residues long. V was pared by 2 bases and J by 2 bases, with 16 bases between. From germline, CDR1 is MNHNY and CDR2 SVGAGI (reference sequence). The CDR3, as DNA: TGTGCCAGCAGTTACCTCCTGGGGGCATCCGGCAATCAGCCCCAGCATTTT. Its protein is CASSYLLGASGNQPQHF.

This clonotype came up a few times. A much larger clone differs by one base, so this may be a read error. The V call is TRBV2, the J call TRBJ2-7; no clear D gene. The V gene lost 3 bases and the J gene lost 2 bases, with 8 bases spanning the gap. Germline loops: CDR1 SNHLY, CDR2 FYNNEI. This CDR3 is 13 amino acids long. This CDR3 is CASSDAEPYEQYF. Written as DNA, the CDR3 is TGTGCCAGCAGTGACGCAGAACCCTACGAGCAGTACTTC.

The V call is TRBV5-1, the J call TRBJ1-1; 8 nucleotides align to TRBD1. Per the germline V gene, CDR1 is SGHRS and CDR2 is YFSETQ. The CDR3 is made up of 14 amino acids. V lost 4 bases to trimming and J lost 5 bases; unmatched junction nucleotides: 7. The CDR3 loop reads CASSLGQGSTEAFF. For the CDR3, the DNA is TGCGCCAGCAGCCTCGGACAGGGTTCGACTGAAGCTTTCTTT.